Below are 28 T cell receptor beta chains sequenced from a single sample in a study of blood T cell repertoires in COVID-19. Using immunoSEQ multiplex PCR, the repertoire was profiled, and TCRdb retains in-frame clones only, with some absent. Altogether tens of thousands of clones are present, 88% being singletons, with the ten largest covering 40% to 45%. The sample consisted of peripheral blood. The receptors were sampled from a woman aged 55-70 years with COVID-19, enrolled during active disease.

The chain couples TRBV3-1 (or the pseudogene TRBV3-2) to TRBJ2-1; D might be TRBD1 (5 bases). The CDR3 is made up of 14 amino acids. Germline values: CDR1 LGHDT, CDR2 YNNKEL (reference sequence). V lost 4 bases to trimming and J lost 9 bases, with 16 bases between them. The CDR3 spells CASSPFQGRIEQFF. The CDR3 DNA follows: TGTGCCAGCAGCCCCTTCCAGGGAAGGATTGAGCAGTTCTTC.

The rearrangement uses TRBV28 and TRBJ2-7; weak D call: TRBD1 (6 bases). Trimming removed 4 bases at V and 6 bases at J, with 16 bases between. Germline V gene data show CDR1 as MDHEN and CDR2 as SYDVKM. This CDR3 has 14 amino acids. CDR3 nucleotides: TGTGCCAGCAGTTCATACAGGGAATCGCGCGAGCAGTACTTC. Amino acid sequence: CASSSYRESREQYF.

CDR3 loop: CASSDSGLRGYTF. In DNA form, the CDR3 reads TGTGCCAGCAGTGATAGTGGGTTGCGGGGCTACACCTTC. The chain carries TRBV12-3 or TRBV12-4 and TRBJ1-2; the D is unclear. The CDR3 sequence is 13 residues long. V dropped 5 bases and J dropped 8 bases, with 15 bases sitting between them.

This chain connects TRBV30 to TRBJ1-1; D is perhaps TRBD1 (5 bases). V was cut by 3 bases and J by 7 bases, with 12 bases left in between. The CDR3 totals 12 residues. CDR1 is GTSNPN, CDR2 SVGIG, per germline (reference sequence). The CDR3 reads CAWRGAADEAFF. The CDR3 bases are TGTGCCTGGAGAGGGGCGGCAGATGAAGCTTTCTTT.

This clone was counted once. This chain connects TRBV19 to TRBJ1-2; 8 positions agree with TRBD1. The CDR3 consists of 16 residues. V dropped 3 bases and J dropped 0; count of bases not matched to a gene: 6. Germline CDR1 is LNHDA and CDR2 is SQIVND (reference sequence). CDR3 region: CASSMAGGPANYGYTF. For the CDR3, the DNA is TGTGCCAGTAGTATGGCAGGGGGCCCGGCTAACTATGGCTACACCTTC.

The chain joins TRBV6-5 to TRBJ1-2; weak D call: TRBD1 (5 bases). The ends were cut back, 7 bases at V and 0 bases at J, with 15 bases in the middle. Germline loops: CDR1 MNHEY, CDR2 SVGAGI. The CDR3 runs 15 residues. CDR3 nucleotides: TGTGCCAGCACGACCATGGGGCTTACTAACTATGGCTACACCTTC. Protein sequence: CASTTMGLTNYGYTF.

The V gene is TRBV7-9, the J gene TRBJ1-2; maybe TRBD1 (5 bases). With 1 base removed from V and 7 bases from J, the gap between germline ends came to 10 bases. Germline CDR1 and CDR2: SEHNR and FQNEAQ (reference sequence). The CDR3 is 13 amino acids. This chain's CDR3 is CASSLDSGFGYTF. The DNA for the CDR3 is TGTGCCAGCAGCTTAGATTCAGGGTTTGGCTACACCTTC.

The rearrangement joins TRBV29-1 to TRBJ1-1; perhaps TRBD1 as D (6 bases). The CDR3 loop spans 12 amino acids. Deletions cut 3 bases from V and 7 bases from J, with 12 bases between. Per germline, CDR1 SQVTM and CDR2 ANQGSEA. CDR3 sequence (DNA): TGCAGCGTTGACGGGGGGGGCTATGAAGCTTTCTTT. Translating it yields CSVDGGGYEAFF.

V is TRBV2 and J is TRBJ2-7, with 7 bases identical to TRBD1. Germline V gene sequence: CDR1 SNHLY, CDR2 FYNNEI. The CDR3 is 12 amino acids. The junction had 2 bases not matched to a gene; V was cut back by 5 bases and J by 4 bases. For the CDR3, the DNA is TGTGCCAGCAGTACACAGGGGTACGAGCAGTACTTC. It specifies CASSTQGYEQYF.

The chain joins TRBV4-3 to TRBJ2-1, with D maybe TRBD1 (6 bases). This CDR3 is built from 18 residues. Germline V gene lookup returns CDR1 LGHNA and CDR2 YSLEER. Trimming pared 0 bases from V and 1 base from J, leaving 16 bases between. CDR3: CASSQDRLTGYSYNEQFF. The CDR3 bases are TGCGCCAGCAGCCAAGATCGCTTAACAGGGTATTCCTACAATGAGCAGTTCTTC.

The table lists this clone with a count of one. This chain links TRBV28 with TRBJ1-2; possible D gene TRBD1, 5 bases. The germline V gene has CDR1 MDHEN and CDR2 SYDVKM. Trimming removed 10 bases at V and 4 bases at J, with 16 bases between. There are 13 residues in the CDR3. The CDR3 here is CATSRGESYGYTF. The CDR3, as DNA: TGTGCCACCTCTCGGGGGGAATCCTATGGCTACACCTTC.

The genes are TRBV19 and TRBJ1-5, with no clear D. Trimming removed 6 bases at V and 8 bases at J, with 11 bases between. Germline CDR1 and CDR2: LNHDA and SQIVND (reference sequence). The CDR3 length is 12 residues. The CDR3 DNA is TGTGCCAGTAGCGGTGAGATTGAGCCCCAGCATTTT. Its protein product is CASSGEIEPQHF.

In DNA, the CDR3 is TGCGCCAGCAGCCGCCCCAAGAAGGGTAGCGGGCCCTCCACCGGGGAGCTGTTTTTT. Amino acid sequence: CASSRPKKGSGPSTGELFF. The rearrangement uses TRBV4-3 and TRBJ2-2; 7 bases match TRBD2. Germline V gives CDR1 LGHNA, CDR2 YSLEER. With V trimmed by 4 bases and J by 4 bases, 18 bases remained unmatched. This CDR3 is 19 amino acids long.

This clone has a single count. The chain links TRBV3-1 (or the pseudogene TRBV3-2) to TRBJ1-2; perhaps TRBD1 as D (5 bases). Trimming pared 0 bases from V and 5 bases from J, leaving 10 bases between. The CDR3 extends over 14 amino acids. CDR1 and CDR2 (germline): LGHDT, YNNKEL (reference sequence). The CDR3 DNA sequence: TGTGCCAGCAGCCAAGAAGGGGCGGATTATGGCTACACCTTC. It specifies CASSQEGADYGYTF.

This sequence joins TRBV19 and TRBJ2-2, with TRBD1 as a possible D gene (5 bases). Per germline, CDR1 LNHDA and CDR2 SQIVND (reference sequence). V gave up 3 bases and J gave up 2 bases, with 10 bases separating them. The CDR3 consists of 15 residues. The CDR3 is CASSIRQGNTGELFF. Written as DNA, the CDR3 is TGTGCCAGTAGTATCCGGCAGGGAAACACCGGGGAGCTGTTTTTT.

The chain couples TRBV18 to TRBJ1-2; 10 nucleotides match TRBD1. Trimming cost V 3 bases and J 3 bases; bases outside gene matches: 4. The CDR3 runs 15 residues. CDR1 and CDR2 (germline): KGHSH, LQKENI. The CDR3 protein is CASSPIGQGDYGYTF. Here the CDR3 DNA reads TGTGCCAGCTCACCTATCGGACAGGGGGACTATGGCTACACCTTC.

The chain has TRBV3-1 (or the pseudogene TRBV3-2) and TRBJ1-3; possible D gene TRBD1, 6 bases. CDR1 and CDR2 from the germline V gene are LGHDT and YNNKEL (reference sequence). The CDR3 is 15 residues long. V gave up 5 bases and J gave up 2 bases, with 13 bases separating them. CDR3: CASSMDSCTGNTIYF. In DNA form, the CDR3 reads TGTGCCAGCAGCATGGACAGTTGCACTGGAAACACCATATATTTT.

This sequence joins TRBV19 and TRBJ2-1, with TRBD2 matching over 10 bases. This CDR3 contains 14 residues. Germline V gene sequence: CDR1 LNHDA, CDR2 SQIVND (reference sequence). Trimming took 9 bases from V and 5 from J; bases not matched to a gene: 7. The DNA of the CDR3 is TGTGCCAGAAAAGCGGGGGGGTCTCACAATGAGCAGTTCTTC. Amino acids: CARKAGGSHNEQFF.

The chain has TRBV5-1 and TRBJ2-1; TRBD2 might be the D (6 bases). The V end was cut by 3 bases, the J end by 4 bases, with 11 bases between. CDR3 length: 14 residues. The germline V gene encodes CDR1 SGHRS and CDR2 YFSETQ. DNA of the CDR3: TGCGCCAGCAGCTCCGGGAGCTTTTACAATGAGCAGTTCTTC. Residues: CASSSGSFYNEQFF.

V gene TRBV14 combines with J gene TRBJ2-7; D not certain. The CDR3 has 16 amino acids. V lost 1 base and J 6 bases, leaving 19 bases between the germline ends. CDR1 is SGHDN and CDR2 is FVKESK in the germline V gene. The CDR3 coding sequence is TGTGCCAGCAGCCAAGTAGGCGGCACTTTCTCGGGCGAGCAGTACTTC. This sequence encodes CASSQVGGTFSGEQYF.

The CDR3 DNA sequence: TGTGCCAGCAGCCTAGGGCAGAACGGGGAGCTGTTTTTT. This gives the protein CASSLGQNGELFF. This chain connects TRBV9 to TRBJ2-2; D call uncertain. Germline V gives CDR1 SGDLS, CDR2 YYNGEE. CDR3 length: 13 amino acids. V was cut by 4 bases and J by 7 bases, with 11 bases left in between.

The chain is built from TRBV7-2 and TRBJ2-7, with 8 positions matching TRBD2. Unmatched junction bases numbered 7, after V lost 2 bases and J lost 4 bases. Germline V gene lookup returns CDR1 SGHTA and CDR2 FQGNSA. This CDR3 has 15 residues. CDR3 nucleotide sequence: TGTGCCAGCAGCTTAACCTCTAGCGGGTATTACGAGCAGTACTTC. This translates into CASSLTSSGYYEQYF.

The rearrangement links TRBV29-1 to TRBJ1-4, with D possibly matching TRBD1 (6 bases). CDR1 and CDR2 from the germline V gene are SQVTM and ANQGSEA. This CDR3 region has 13 residues. V lost 4 bases and J lost 13, with 19 bases in between. CDR3 sequence: CSVVDFSEGGLFF. For the CDR3, the DNA is TGCAGCGTTGTAGACTTCTCAGAAGGGGGACTGTTTTTT.

The rearrangement links TRBV1 to TRBJ2-3; the D call in the table, TRBD2, was not verified against the DNA. TRBV1 is a documented pseudogene. This CDR3 region has 19 residues. The CDR3 bases are TGCACCAGCAGCCACCAACAGCGGGGGCCCCATGGGAGCACAGATACGCAGTATTTT. Translation gives CTSSHQQRGPHGSTDTQYF.

The chain combines TRBV30 with TRBJ2-2, with TRBD1 matching over 7 bases. The CDR3 extends over 15 amino acids. CDR1 is GTSNPN, CDR2 SVGIG, per germline (reference sequence). J was trimmed by 4 bases and V by 3 bases; bases with no gene match: 8. This CDR3 is CAWRYRQGFTGELFF. CDR3 DNA sequence: TGTGCCTGGAGATATCGACAGGGCTTCACCGGGGAGCTGTTTTTT.

The chain uses TRBV18 and TRBJ1-2, with 10 nucleotides matching TRBD1. Unmatched junction bases numbered 7, after V lost 6 bases and J lost 6 bases. Germline CDR1 reads KGHSH; CDR2 reads LQKENI. This CDR3 is built from 14 residues. CDR3 DNA: TGTGCCAGCTCTCCGGGGACAGGGGATCATGGCTACACCTTC. Its translation is CASSPGTGDHGYTF.

The rearrangement joins TRBV13 to TRBJ2-7; 9 nucleotides line up with TRBD2. Germline V CDR1 and CDR2: PRHDT, FYEKMQ (reference sequence). CDR3 size: 12 residues. V lost 6 bases, J lost 5 bases, and 2 bases stayed unmatched. The CDR3 loop is CASRREGDEQYF. Written as DNA, the CDR3 is TGTGCCAGCAGGCGGGAGGGTGACGAGCAGTACTTC.

The rearrangement uses TRBV10-3 and TRBJ2-3; TRBD2 is a possible D gene (5 bases). There are 14 residues in the CDR3. Trimming removed 7 bases from V and 5 bases from J, with 16 bases in between. Germline CDR1 ENHRY, CDR2 SYGVKD. CDR3 amino acids: CAITDGVLGDTQYF. CDR3 nucleotides: TGTGCCATCACCGACGGGGTCCTGGGAGATACGCAGTATTTT.